These 6 T cell receptor beta chains share one sample of origin, sequenced in a study of cytomegalovirus exposure and HLA in healthy donors. Primers for the PCR totalled 60 Vbeta and 13 Jbeta. Produced via immunoSEQ multiplex PCR; TCRdb's table is partial and in-frame only. The sample lists 50,000 or so clones; over 55% were seen once. Input material: PBMCs. These receptors all stem from a man aged 35 to 55 in good health and CMV-seropositive.

This rearrangement joins TRBV27 to TRBJ1-2; D is possibly TRBD1 (5 bases). The germline gives CDR1 MNHEY, CDR2 SMNVEV (reference sequence). V was pared by 1 base and J by 7 bases, with 19 bases between. This CDR3 has 16 residues. The CDR3 sequence is CASSLYEGERVSGYTF. In DNA form, the CDR3 reads TGTGCCAGCAGTTTATACGAAGGGGAAAGAGTATCTGGCTACACCTTC.

This clone showed up just once. CDR3 residues: CSVEGQSYEQYF. The CDR3 nucleotides read TGCAGCGTTGAGGGCCAGTCCTACGAGCAGTACTTC. This chain connects TRBV29-1 to TRBJ2-7, with no clear D. Trimming left V 3 bases short and J 1 base short, with 7 bases between. The germline V gene has CDR1 SQVTM and CDR2 ANQGSEA. The length of the CDR3 is 12 residues.

The chain combines TRBV29-1 with TRBJ2-3, with TRBD1 as a possible D gene (6 bases). Germline V gives CDR1 SQVTM, CDR2 ANQGSEA. The CDR3 covers 15 residues. The V gene lost 5 bases and the J gene lost 0 bases, with 15 bases spanning the gap. The CDR3 is CSVFPRGISTDTQYF. The CDR3 DNA follows: TGCAGCGTTTTTCCTAGGGGGATTAGCACAGATACGCAGTATTTT.

The V call is TRBV9, the J call TRBJ2-3; D possibly corresponds to TRBD2 (6 bases). Germline values: CDR1 SGDLS, CDR2 YYNGEE. This CDR3 comprises 16 residues. With 0 bases removed from V and 9 bases from J, the gap between germline ends came to 20 bases. Written as DNA, the CDR3 is TGTGCCAGCAGCGTAGGGGGGAGAGGTAGCGGAAAAACGCAGTATTTT. Translated: CASSVGGRGSGKTQYF.

This clone occurred once. The gene calls are TRBV4-1 and TRBJ2-2; perhaps TRBD1 as D (6 bases). CDR1 and CDR2 (germline): MGHRA, YSYEKL. The CDR3 is 18 residues long. Trimming took off 3 bases at V and 2 bases at J, with 19 bases between the two ends. The CDR3 sequence is CASSHPAGRGDNTGELFF. In nucleotides, the CDR3 is TGCGCCAGCAGCCACCCGGCGGGCAGGGGCGATAACACCGGGGAGCTGTTTTTT.

About this clone itself: One junction end disagrees with the germline gene, perhaps due to a read error. The genes are TRBV5-1 and TRBJ2-3; perhaps TRBD2 as D (6 bases). This CDR3 is 16 amino acids long. Germline assignment: CDR1 SGHRS and CDR2 YFSETQ. CDR3 sequence (DNA): TGCGCCAGCAGCCCGGGACTGTCGTCAGCACAGATGCGCAGTATTTTT. This codes for CASSPGLSSAQMRSIF.